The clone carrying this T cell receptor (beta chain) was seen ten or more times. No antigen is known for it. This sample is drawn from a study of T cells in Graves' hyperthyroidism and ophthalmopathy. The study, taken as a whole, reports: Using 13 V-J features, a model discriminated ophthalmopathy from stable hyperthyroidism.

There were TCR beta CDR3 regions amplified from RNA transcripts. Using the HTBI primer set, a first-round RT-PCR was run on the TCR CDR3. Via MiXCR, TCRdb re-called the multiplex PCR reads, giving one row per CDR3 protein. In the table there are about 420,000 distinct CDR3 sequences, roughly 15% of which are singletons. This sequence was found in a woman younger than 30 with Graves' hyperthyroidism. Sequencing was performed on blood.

The CDR3 DNA sequence: TGTGCCAGCAGTGAAGGGGGAAACACTGAAGCTTTCTTT. Amino acid sequence: CASSEGGNTEAFF. This chain joins TRBV2 and TRBJ1-1; D remains ambiguous. There are 13 residues in the CDR3. Germline V gives CDR1 SNHLY, CDR2 FYNNEI. V lost 1 base, J lost 2 bases, and 5 bases lay in between.